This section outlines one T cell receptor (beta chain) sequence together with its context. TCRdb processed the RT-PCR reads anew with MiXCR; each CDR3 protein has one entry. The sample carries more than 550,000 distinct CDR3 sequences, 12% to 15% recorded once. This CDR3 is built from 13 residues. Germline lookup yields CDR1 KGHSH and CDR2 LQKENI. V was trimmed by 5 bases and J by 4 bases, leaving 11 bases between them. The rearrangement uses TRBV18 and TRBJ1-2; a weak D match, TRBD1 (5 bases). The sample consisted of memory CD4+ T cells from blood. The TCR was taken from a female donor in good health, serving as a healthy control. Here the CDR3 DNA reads TGTGCCAGCTCAGCACGGGGGACCTATGGCTACACCTTC. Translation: CASSARGTYGYTF.